One TCR beta chain is described in this entry. Original handling: Estimation of nucleated cell counts was performed using reference gene primer amplification. Sequencing was performed with immunoSEQ multiplex PCR; in TCRdb, only in-frame clones are kept and a portion is missing. That table supplies the V and J calls and clone size; D and trimming were determined from the DNA. The sample has over 100,000 clones; around 86% are singletons. These data are taken from a study of blood T cell repertoires in COVID-19. Across the whole study: The United States, Italy and Spain were the sources of the acute and convalescent COVID-19 samples. Sources were T cells, B-cell-depleted T cells, or PBMCs; the material itself was cDNA or gDNA.

There are 17 residues in the CDR3. CDR1 is LGHNA and CDR2 is YNFKEQ in the germline V gene. V gave up 1 base and J gave up 0 bases, with 10 bases separating them. Source material: peripheral blood. V usage is TRBV4-2 and J usage is TRBJ1-6; a weak D match, TRBD1 (5 bases). This clonotype originated in a man aged 35 to 55 with acute or convalescent COVID-19. CDR3: CASSQVKGYSYNSPLHF. Written as DNA, the CDR3 is TGTGCCAGCAGCCAAGTTAAGGGGTACTCCTATAATTCACCCCTCCACTTT.